Each of the 28 T cell receptor beta chains below was sequenced from the same sample in a study of blood T cell repertoires in COVID-19. Repertoires were generated with immunoSEQ multiplex PCR, while TCRdb's copy carries only in-frame clones and drops some. The data show a few hundred thousand clones, roughly nine tenths seen once. The sequencing sample was made of PBMCs or T cells enriched from blood (not recorded which). The receptors stem from a woman aged 60-75 years who had recovered from COVID-19.

The chain joins TRBV5-1 to TRBJ2-7, with no clear D. V shed 0 bases and J shed 2 bases, with 12 bases lying between them. Germline V gene sequence: CDR1 SGHRS, CDR2 YFSETQ. The CDR3 totals 15 residues. The CDR3 nucleotides are TGCGCCAGCAGCTTGGGTATCGGTATCACCTACGAGCAGTACGTC. This encodes CASSLGIGITYEQYV.

Here the CDR3 reads CAWSVAQGETQYF. In nucleotides, the CDR3 is TGTGCCTGGAGTGTCGCCCAGGGGGAGACCCAGTACTTC. The chain couples TRBV30 to TRBJ2-5; a weak D match, TRBD1 (6 bases). The CDR3 sequence is 13 residues long. Germline values: CDR1 GTSNPN, CDR2 SVGIG (reference sequence). Deletions cut 0 bases from V and 5 bases from J, with 10 bases between.

This clone was observed a handful of times. DNA for the CDR3: TGTGCCTGGAACAGTTTTGGAAACACCATATATTTT. Protein: CAWNSFGNTIYF. The genes are TRBV30 and TRBJ1-3; D unresolved. Germline V lookup: CDR1 GTSNPN, CDR2 SVGIG (reference sequence). The CDR3 spans 12 residues. V dropped 4 bases and J dropped 3 bases, with 7 bases sitting between them. The entire variable domain, with the rest obtained from reference TRBV30 and TRBJ1-3, is as follows: SQTIHQWPATLVQPVGSPLSLECTVEGTSNPNLYWYRQAAGRGLQLLFYSVGIGQISSEVPQNLSASRPQDRQFILSSKKLLLSDSGFYLCAWNSFGNTIYFGEGSWLTVV.

This chain joins TRBV3-1 (or the pseudogene TRBV3-2) and TRBJ1-3; 7 nucleotides line up with TRBD1. V gave up 4 bases and J gave up 4 bases; unmatched junction bases: 10. The CDR3 has 16 amino acids. The germline gives CDR1 LGHDT, CDR2 YNNKEL (reference sequence). CDR3 protein: CASSPSTTGWGNTIYF. CDR3 DNA: TGTGCCAGCAGCCCTTCCACGACAGGGTGGGGAAACACCATATATTTT.

The rearrangement joins TRBV9 to TRBJ1-1; 8 bases fit TRBD1. V lost 0 bases and J lost 11; bases outside the gene matches: 9. This CDR3 spans 14 amino acids. CDR1 and CDR2 from the germline V gene are SGDLS and YYNGEE. The CDR3 DNA reads as TGTGCCAGCAGCGTAGTCCCAGGACAGGGAGGGGCTTTCTTT. Translated, it gives CASSVVPGQGGAFF.

The chain recombines TRBV2 with TRBJ2-2; 12 bases are shared with TRBD1. CDR3 length equals 16 residues. Germline V gene data show CDR1 as SNHLY and CDR2 as FYNNEI. Trimming removed 6 bases from V and 5 bases from J; junction bases left unmatched: 7. The CDR3 reads CASRDRDRGQTGELFF. The CDR3 nucleotides read TGTGCCAGCAGGGACCGGGACAGGGGGCAAACCGGGGAGCTGTTTTTT. Full variable domain (missing parts from reference TRBV2 and TRBJ2-2): EPEVTQTPSHQVTQMGQEVILRCVPISNHLYFYWYRQILGQKVEFLVSFYNNEISEKSEIFDDQFSVERPDGSNFTLKIRSTKLEDSAMYFCASRDRDRGQTGELFFGEGSRLTVL.

The chain employs TRBV6-5 and TRBJ2-2; possibly TRBD2 for D (6 bases). CDR1 is MNHEY and CDR2 is SVGAGI in the germline V gene. The CDR3 consists of 14 residues. Trimming cost V 8 bases and J 1 base, with 11 bases left between them. CDR3 sequence: CASCGRENTGELFF. The CDR3 coding sequence is TGTGCCAGCTGCGGGCGGGAGAACACCGGGGAGCTGTTTTTT.

This rearrangement joins TRBV5-1 to TRBJ2-2; 9 nucleotides agree with TRBD1. Trimming took 3 bases from V and 6 from J; bases not matched to a gene: 6. The V gene's germline CDR1 is SGHRS and CDR2 YFSETQ. The CDR3 is made up of 15 amino acids. This CDR3 is CASSSGQGFAGELFF. The CDR3 nucleotides are TGCGCCAGCAGCTCGGGACAGGGATTTGCCGGGGAGCTGTTTTTT. Combining the CDR3 with reference TRBV5-1 and TRBJ2-2 gives the whole variable domain KAGVTQTPRYLIKTRGQQVTLSCSPISGHRSVSWYQQTPGQGLQFLFEYFSETQRNKGNFPGRFSGRQFSNSRSEMNVSTLELGDSALYLCASSSGQGFAGELFFGEGSRLTVL.

This chain links TRBV7-9 with TRBJ2-3; D gene uncertain. Trimming pared 8 bases from V and 1 base from J, leaving 7 bases between. The CDR3 is made up of 12 amino acids. Germline CDR1 and CDR2: SEHNR and FQNEAQ (reference sequence). CDR3 sequence: CASQRGTDTQYF. For the CDR3, the DNA is TGTGCCAGCCAACGCGGCACAGATACGCAGTATTTT.

The rearrangement links TRBV5-1 to TRBJ1-4; D might be TRBD1 (6 bases). CDR1 is SGHRS, CDR2 YFSETQ, per germline. The CDR3 extends over 15 amino acids. The V end was cut by 1 base, the J end by 4 bases, with 11 bases between. As DNA, the CDR3 is TGCGCCAGCAGCTTGAGAGGGGGGGATAATGAAAAACTGTTTTTT. It is translated as CASSLRGGDNEKLFF.

This chain uses TRBV14 with TRBJ1-2; D remains unclear. The CDR3 runs 13 residues. From germline, CDR1 is SGHDN and CDR2 FVKESK. Trimming left V 1 base short and J 9 bases short, with 12 bases between. CDR3: CASSQGVIHRYTF. The CDR3 coding sequence is TGTGCCAGCAGCCAAGGAGTGATCCACCGCTACACCTTC. The variable domain in full, with the rest retrieved from reference TRBV14 and TRBJ1-2, is EAGVTQFPSHSVIEKGQTVTLRCDPISGHDNLYWYRRVMGKEIKFLLHFVKESKQDESGMPNNRFLAERTGGTYSTLKVQPAELEDSGVYFCASSQGVIHRYTFGSGTRLTVV.

The V and J genes are TRBV10-2 and TRBJ1-2; TRBD1 might be the D (5 bases). Germline V gene lookup returns CDR1 WSHSY and CDR2 SAAADI. The CDR3 is 13 residues long. The V end lost 6 bases, the J end lost 7 bases, and 15 bases lay between the germline ends. CDR3 protein: CASSSDRMSGYTF. CDR3 DNA: TGCGCCAGCAGCTCAGACAGAATGAGTGGCTACACCTTC.

J is TRBJ1-1 and V is TRBV3-1 (or the pseudogene TRBV3-2); no clear D. Germline lookup yields CDR1 LGHDT and CDR2 YNNKEL (reference sequence). V shed 6 bases and J shed 5 bases, with 13 bases lying between them. CDR3 length: 13 residues. CDR3 protein: CASSPTRWTEAFF. The CDR3 coding sequence is TGTGCCAGCAGTCCGACGAGGTGGACTGAAGCTTTCTTT.

V is TRBV5-1 and J is TRBJ2-3; 7 bases match TRBD2. The junction had 11 bases not matched to a gene; V was cut back by 5 bases and J by 2 bases. CDR1 is SGHRS, CDR2 YFSETQ, per germline. The CDR3 consists of 16 residues. Here the CDR3 reads CASRGRVGQNTDTQYF. The DNA of the CDR3 is TGCGCCAGCAGGGGGAGGGTGGGTCAGAACACAGATACGCAGTATTTT.

The chain combines TRBV11-3 with TRBJ2-1, with D perhaps matching TRBD2 (7 bases). Trimming shortened V by 3 bases and J by 5 bases, and 14 bases separated the two germline ends. The length of the CDR3 is 15 residues. From germline, CDR1 is SGHNT and CDR2 YENEEA. The CDR3 DNA reads as TGTGCCAGCAGCTTCACGGTAGGGGGGGACAATGAGCAGTTCTTC. It specifies CASSFTVGGDNEQFF.

V and J are TRBV5-1 and TRBJ2-7; a possible D gene is TRBD1 (5 bases). The CDR3 runs 15 residues. Germline V gene lookup returns CDR1 SGHRS and CDR2 YFSETQ. Trimming took 1 base from V and 2 from J, leaving 13 bases between them. The CDR3 sequence: CASSLKGAGPYEQYF. CDR3 sequence (DNA): TGCGCCAGCAGCTTGAAGGGTGCAGGGCCCTACGAGCAGTACTTC. Full variable domain (rest looked up from reference TRBV5-1 and TRBJ2-7): KAGVTQTPRYLIKTRGQQVTLSCSPISGHRSVSWYQQTPGQGLQFLFEYFSETQRNKGNFPGRFSGRQFSNSRSEMNVSTLELGDSALYLCASSLKGAGPYEQYFGPGTRLTVT.

The gene calls are TRBV2 and TRBJ2-3, with TRBD2 matching 8 bases. The junction had 7 bases not matched to a gene; V was cut back by 1 base and J by 1 base. CDR1 is SNHLY and CDR2 is FYNNEI in the germline V gene. The CDR3 has 17 residues. In DNA, the CDR3 is TGTGCCAGCAGTGAAGAGAGGAGCGGGGGACGCACAGATACGCAGTATTTT. Its protein is CASSEERSGGRTDTQYF.

The sample holds one count of this clone. The same CDR3 also results from other DNA sequences found in this sample. This chain links TRBV5-1 with TRBJ2-5; 10 bases match TRBD1. The CDR3 runs 15 residues. Per germline, CDR1 SGHRS and CDR2 YFSETQ. Trimming took 0 bases from V and 3 from J; bases not matched to a gene: 2. CDR3 in DNA: TGCGCCAGCAGCTTGGCAGGGACAGGGGAAGAGACCCAGTACTTC. Its translation is CASSLAGTGEETQYF.

A word on this clone: One end of the junction does not line up with germline, which may come from a read error. This chain uses TRBV5-5 with TRBJ1-1, with 10 bases identical to TRBD1. Germline assignment: CDR1 SGHKS and CDR2 YYEKEE (reference sequence). The CDR3 length is 12 residues. Here the CDR3 DNA reads TGTGCCAGCAGCTTGAACGGGGACAGGGGTCACTTT. Translated: CASSLNGDRGHF.

The DNA of the CDR3 is TGTGCCAGCAGCTTAGACGCATGGGGGGACGAGCAGTACTTC. This gives the protein CASSLDAWGDEQYF. The chain carries TRBV11-3 and TRBJ2-7; weak D call: TRBD2 (6 bases). Germline CDR1 SGHNT, CDR2 YENEEA. Trimming shortened V by 0 bases and J by 5 bases, and 11 bases separated the two germline ends. The CDR3 loop spans 14 amino acids.

This chain uses TRBV7-2 with TRBJ2-5, with D possibly TRBD1 on 6 matching bases. The CDR3 consists of 16 residues. Trimming left V 4 bases short and J 2 bases short, with 17 bases between. Germline CDR1 is SGHTA and CDR2 is FQGNSA. CDR3 region: CASSSGVRNDQETQYF. In DNA form, the CDR3 reads TGTGCCAGCAGCTCAGGGGTACGAAACGATCAAGAGACCCAGTACTTC. The complete variable domain, with remaining parts taken from reference TRBV7-2 and TRBJ2-5, reads GAGVSQSPSNKVTEKGKDVELRCDPISGHTALYWYRQSLGQGLEFLIYFQGNSAPDKSGLPSDRFSAERTGGSVSTLTIQRTQQEDSAVYLCASSSGVRNDQETQYFGPGTRLLVL.

This clone was seen a few times. This chain links TRBV4-1 with TRBJ1-2; D ambiguous. This CDR3 is 13 amino acids long. Germline loops: CDR1 MGHRA, CDR2 YSYEKL. Trimming stripped 1 base from V and 3 bases from J, with 6 bases between. The CDR3 protein is CASSQGSDYGYTF. The CDR3 nucleotides are TGCGCCAGCAGCCAAGGGTCGGACTATGGCTACACCTTC.

V is TRBV24-1 and J is TRBJ1-2, with 9 bases aligning to TRBD1. The V gene's germline CDR1 is KGHDR and CDR2 SFDVKD. The CDR3 spans 13 residues. With 8 bases clipped from V and 5 bases from J, the junction kept 5 bases outside the gene matches. The DNA of the CDR3 is TGTGCCACCACCCGGACAGGGGAGTATGGCTACACCTTC. Protein product: CATTRTGEYGYTF.

The CDR3 protein is CASSQDLGGAWETQYF. CDR3 bases: TGTGCCAGCAGCCAAGATTTGGGGGGGGCCTGGGAGACCCAGTACTTC. The chain has TRBV4-2 and TRBJ2-5, with D tentatively TRBD2 (7 bases). V lost 0 bases and J lost 5, with 16 bases in between. Looked up from germline, CDR1 is LGHNA and CDR2 is YNFKEQ. The CDR3 has 16 amino acids.

As regards this clone: The sample holds other DNA sequences that translate to the same CDR3. The chain links TRBV5-1 to TRBJ2-2; tentative D call: TRBD2 (5 bases). The V and J ends lost 4 bases and 1 base respectively, with 8 bases between them. This CDR3 contains 14 residues. Germline CDR1 and CDR2: SGHRS and YFSETQ. CDR3 DNA sequence: TGCGCCAGCAGCCTAGGAGGGAACACCGGGGAGCTGTTTTTT. Amino acid sequence: CASSLGGNTGELFF.

The J gene is TRBJ2-2, the V gene TRBV4-2; D is undetermined. Trimming removed 0 bases at V and 2 bases at J, with 10 bases between. The CDR3 is made up of 16 amino acids. Per the germline V gene, CDR1 is LGHNA and CDR2 is YNFKEQ. The CDR3 reads CASSQDVEYNTGELFF. Written as DNA, the CDR3 is TGTGCCAGCAGCCAAGATGTGGAGTACAACACCGGGGAGCTGTTTTTT.

This chain uses TRBV13 with TRBJ1-5; 7 nucleotides agree with TRBD1. The CDR3 is 16 residues long. Germline V gene lookup returns CDR1 PRHDT and CDR2 FYEKMQ (reference sequence). V shed 0 bases, J shed 1 base, and the junction held 3 bases outside the gene matches. The DNA of the CDR3 is TGTGCCAGCAGCTTAGGTAGGGGGCAAAGCAATCAGCCCCAGCATTTT. Amino acid sequence: CASSLGRGQSNQPQHF.

This clone was counted a few times. This sequence joins TRBV24-1 and TRBJ1-4; no clear D. V lost 7 bases and J 4 bases, leaving 3 bases between the germline ends. Germline CDR1 reads KGHDR; CDR2 reads SFDVKD. The CDR3 covers 11 residues. CDR3 sequence (DNA): TGTGCCACCAGCCTTAATGAAAAACTGTTTTTT. Translated, it gives CATSLNEKLFF.